Listed below are T cell receptor beta chains from one sample, sequenced in a study of blood T cell repertoires in COVID-19. The data were produced by immunoSEQ multiplex PCR, yet TCRdb's version contains in-frame clones alone and is incomplete. The data show some 180,000 clones, 75% to 95% seen once. Specimen: peripheral blood. The receptor set was obtained from a man aged 50 to 59 with acute or convalescent COVID-19. The conserved cysteine and the conserved F or W are not part of the CDR3 here. The order of the fields is clone size, V gene, J gene, D gene, CDR3 protein. The D gene is left open where the match is weak. Size is omitted from some rows. Given values are once, few, many or a class for expanded clones.

.	TRBV7-2	TRBJ1-2	.	ASSLFPANYGYT
.	TRBV15	TRBJ2-3	TRBD2	ATSRDRGVTAGGTDTQY
.	TRBV7-2	TRBJ1-3	.	ASSLDRLGNTIY
once	TRBV5-1	TRBJ2-2	.	ASSLYRAGPGELF
.	TRBV30	TRBJ2-5	.	AWREGRVRETQY
.	TRBV5-1	TRBJ2-1	TRBD2	ASSKETSGAKGDEQF
.	TRBV6-5	TRBJ2-7	TRBD1	ASRAVAGTAYEQY
.	TRBV24-1	TRBJ1-1	TRBD1	ATSDPRGQPLYTEAF
.	TRBV7-9	TRBJ1-1	.	ASGRLNTEAF
.	TRBV5-1	TRBJ2-5	TRBD1	ASSLIGTAETQY
.	TRBV25-1	TRBJ1-6	TRBD1	ASSESWTGSPLH
.	TRBV28	TRBJ1-6	TRBD1	ASSSSGTGSSYNSPLH
.	TRBV7-2	TRBJ1-2	.	ASSPGVLYGYT
.	TRBV7-6	TRBJ1-5	.	ASSLAGGSWQPQH
.	TRBV6-5	TRBJ1-2	.	ASHDTSYGYT
.	TRBV9	TRBJ2-1	TRBD2	ASSSGLADEQF
.	TRBV6-2/TRBV6-3	TRBJ2-7	TRBD2	ASSRRTSGSGEQY